Listed here are 13 T cell receptor beta chains from one sample, sequenced in a study of OX40 agonist ivuxolimab in advanced cancers. TCRdb's table, derived via immunoSEQ multiplex PCR, lists solely in-frame clones and lacks some. The sample shows roughly 46,000 clones, about 91% of them seen only once. Sequenced here: CD4+ or CD8+ T cells sorted from blood, sampled in a trial of the OX40 agonist ivuxolimab. The source is an adult with an advanced solid tumor such as melanoma, head and neck, liver or kidney cancer.

The genes are TRBV7-9 and TRBJ1-1; D remains unclear. The CDR3 sequence is 15 residues long. The germline CDR1 and CDR2 sequences are SEHNR and FQNEAQ (reference sequence). Trimming removed 1 base from V and 2 bases from J, with 11 bases in between. The CDR3 DNA reads as TGTGCCAGCAGCTTAGGGATCGGGGATAACACTGAAGCTTTCTTT. Its translation: CASSLGIGDNTEAFF.

This chain joins TRBV7-2 and TRBJ1-1, with a weak D call TRBD1 (6 bases). The CDR3 runs 13 residues. The V gene's germline CDR1 is SGHTA and CDR2 FQGNSA. Trimming took off 2 bases at V and 4 bases at J, with 8 bases between the two ends. This chain's CDR3 is CASSLWGATEAFF. The CDR3 nucleotides read TGTGCCAGCAGCTTATGGGGGGCCACTGAAGCTTTCTTT.

The chain couples TRBV11-2 to TRBJ2-1; perhaps TRBD1 as D (6 bases). This CDR3 has 17 amino acids. Germline CDR1 is SGHAT and CDR2 is FQNNGV. Deletions cut 3 bases from V and 4 bases from J, with 19 bases between. CDR3 loop: CASSLGAVLNMYNEQFF. CDR3 coding DNA: TGTGCCAGCAGCTTGGGGGCAGTTCTAAACATGTACAATGAGCAGTTCTTC.

This clone has only a few counts. CDR3 sequence: CASSPTGAAVANTGELFF. The CDR3, as DNA: TGTGCCAGCAGCCCTACAGGGGCTGCGGTCGCGAACACCGGGGAGCTGTTTTTT. J is TRBJ2-2 and V is TRBV14; 7 nucleotides match TRBD1. CDR3 length: 18 amino acids. The germline gives CDR1 SGHDN, CDR2 FVKESK. V lost 4 bases and J lost 0; bases outside the gene matches: 11.

This clone was detected only once. The genes are TRBV2 and TRBJ2-7; D unresolved. This CDR3 has 14 residues. CDR1 and CDR2 (germline): SNHLY, FYNNEI. The V end lost 7 bases, the J end lost 2 bases, and 15 bases lay between the germline ends. The CDR3 DNA follows: TGTGCCAGCATAGCAGGAGCACCAGCCTACGAGCAGTACTTC. Translating it yields CASIAGAPAYEQYF.

The CDR3 coding sequence is TGTGCCAGCAGTAGACTAGCGGCGGGGAGCTACGAGCAGTACGTC. Translating it yields CASSRLAAGSYEQYV. This sequence joins TRBV27 and TRBJ2-7; 9 bases line up with TRBD2. The CDR3 runs to 15 residues. CDR1 MNHEY and CDR2 SMNVEV come from the germline V gene (reference sequence). With 5 bases clipped from V and 3 bases from J, the junction kept 8 bases outside the gene matches.

This chain uses TRBV6-5 with TRBJ2-7, with D tentatively TRBD2 (7 bases). The CDR3 totals 15 residues. Germline CDR1 MNHEY, CDR2 SVGAGI. Trimming pared 3 bases from V and 0 bases from J, leaving 12 bases between. CDR3 DNA sequence: TGTGCCAGCAGTTATGGGAGGGGGGGCTCCTACGAGCAGTACTTC. Translation: CASSYGRGGSYEQYF.

The rearrangement uses TRBV5-1 and TRBJ2-5; 12 positions match TRBD2. V shed 4 bases and J 1 base; nucleotides not matched to a gene: 5. The CDR3 is 16 residues long. Germline V gene sequence: CDR1 SGHRS, CDR2 YFSETQ. The CDR3 nucleotides are TGCGCCAGCAGCCCTAGCGGGAGGGGGACCCAAGAGACCCAGTACTTC. It specifies CASSPSGRGTQETQYF.

The V call is TRBV6-4, the J call TRBJ2-1; 11 nucleotides align to TRBD2. The junction had 1 base not matched to a gene; V was cut back by 6 bases and J by 0 bases. Germline V CDR1 and CDR2: MRHNA, SNTAGT. The CDR3 sequence is 15 residues long. The CDR3 DNA follows: TGTGCCAGCAGCACTAGCGGGGGCTCCTACAATGAGCAGTTCTTC. Protein product: CASSTSGGSYNEQFF.

The chain uses TRBV4-3 and TRBJ2-1; 7 bases map to TRBD2. CDR3 length equals 15 residues. Germline-derived CDR1 and CDR2 are LGHNA and YSLEER. The V and J ends lost 1 base and 4 bases, in that order; junction bases with no gene match: 4. The CDR3 here is CASSQAASGYNEQFF. In nucleotides, the CDR3 is TGCGCCAGCAGCCAAGCGGCTAGCGGTTACAATGAGCAGTTCTTC.

V usage is TRBV14 and J usage is TRBJ2-2; D unresolved. From germline, CDR1 is SGHDN and CDR2 FVKESK. Trimming removed 4 bases from V and 6 bases from J, with 12 bases in between. This CDR3 has 14 residues. As DNA, the CDR3 is TGTGCCAGCAGCCCTCGGTCCCTAGCCGGGGAGCTGTTTTTT. It codes for CASSPRSLAGELFF.

CDR3 nucleotides: TGTGCCAGCAGTTTTCGGGACAGTGGCCACGTGGGGTACGTC. Its translation: CASSFRDSGHVGYV. The J gene is TRBJ2-7, the V gene TRBV6-9; 7 bases map to TRBD1. Trimming removed 4 bases from V and 12 bases from J; junction bases left unmatched: 15. CDR3 length: 14 amino acids. Looked up from germline, CDR1 is MNHGY and CDR2 is SVAAGI.

V and J are TRBV4-2 and TRBJ1-2; 8 nucleotides align to TRBD1. The CDR3 consists of 15 residues. The trim removed 0 bases at V and 5 bases at J, leaving 5 bases unmatched. Germline CDR1 LGHNA, CDR2 YNFKEQ. The CDR3 coding sequence is TGTGCCAGCAGCCAAGATCAGGGGGCGGGGTATGGCTACACCTTC. Its protein product is CASSQDQGAGYGYTF.